Its frequency marks the clone carrying this T cell receptor beta chain as medium-sized. Its antigen is currently unknown. Each sample's input was roughly 270 ng genomic DNA, some 34,000 genome equivalents. One tube held mixed TRB-A and TRB-B primer pools for touch-down PCR. TCRdb reprocessed the multiplex PCR reads; each CDR3 protein has one entry and no DNA is given. Its listing shows around 220 distinct CDR3 sequences. This entry comes from a study of T cell clusters in autoimmune cytopenias. General study points: Clustering suggested that physiological T cell clusters were missing in primary autoimmune cytopenia patients. The T cell clusters came from computational analysis alone and lack functional validation. TRB repertoire shifts in secondary cytopenia and chronic lymphocytic leukemia mostly reflected lymphoma, not autoimmunity.

The CDR3 is made up of 14 amino acids. Germline CDR1 reads GTSNPN; CDR2 reads SVGIG (reference sequence). This clonotype was sampled from a human donor with an autoimmune cytopenia or autoimmune hepatitis (not recorded which). Sequences were obtained from peripheral blood. V usage is TRBV30 and J usage is TRBJ1-5; the D call from TCRdb, TRBD1, cannot be confirmed without DNA. CDR3 sequence: CAWSARGGNQPQHF.